Listed below are T cell receptor beta chains from one sample, sequenced in a study of cytomegalovirus exposure and HLA in healthy donors. The table came from immunoSEQ multiplex PCR; TCRdb's copy has only in-frame clones and leaves some out. The repertoire consists of some 150,000 clones, with 60% to 80% occurring once and the leading ten covering approximately 6.3%. Material for sequencing was PBMCs. These receptors all stem from a man in his forties in good health and CMV-seropositive. Each CDR3 is given with its conserved first and last residue. The order of the fields is V gene, clone size, D gene, J gene, CDR3 DNA, CDR3 protein. A D gene is named only where the DNA matches it firmly. The size entry is marked missing in some rows and otherwise reads once, few, many or a size class.

v_call: TRBV5-1; clone_size: -; d_call: -; j_call: TRBJ1-6; cdr3_nt: TGCGCCAGCAGCTTGGGGGCCGGACAGAAATCACCCCTCCACTTT; cdr3_aa: CASSLGAGQKSPLHF
v_call: TRBV6-5; clone_size: -; d_call: -; j_call: TRBJ2-7; cdr3_nt: TGTGCCAGCTCACCGGCGGGCCAGCGCTACGAGCAGTACTTC; cdr3_aa: CASSPAGQRYEQYF
v_call: TRBV4-1; clone_size: -; d_call: -; j_call: TRBJ2-6; cdr3_nt: TGCGCCAGCAGCCGGGGTGGGTTAATCGCTGGGGCCAACGGCCTGACTTTC; cdr3_aa: CASSRGGLIAGANGLTF
v_call: TRBV7-9; clone_size: -; d_call: TRBD1; j_call: TRBJ2-1; cdr3_nt: TGTGCCAGCAGCTTAGTCCCGGGGACAGACAATGAGCAGTTCTTC; cdr3_aa: CASSLVPGTDNEQFF
v_call: TRBV5-1; clone_size: few; d_call: TRBD1; j_call: TRBJ2-5; cdr3_nt: TGCGCCAGCAGCTTGGCTGGGACAGGGGGGCAAGAGACCCAGTACTTC; cdr3_aa: CASSLAGTGGQETQYF
v_call: TRBV6-5; clone_size: -; d_call: -; j_call: TRBJ1-5; cdr3_nt: TGTGCCAGCAGCGTCACAGGGTCAAGCAATCAGCCCCAGCATTTT; cdr3_aa: CASSVTGSSNQPQHF
v_call: TRBV28; clone_size: -; d_call: TRBD2; j_call: TRBJ2-1; cdr3_nt: TGTGCCAGCCCCCCATTCGGGCTAGCGGGTTGGAATGAGCAGTTCTTC; cdr3_aa: CASPPFGLAGWNEQFF
v_call: TRBV27; clone_size: -; d_call: -; j_call: TRBJ2-7; cdr3_nt: TGTGCCAGCAGTTTGCGGGGAGGAGGAAGGGAGCAGTACTTC; cdr3_aa: CASSLRGGGREQYF
v_call: TRBV2; clone_size: -; d_call: TRBD1; j_call: TRBJ1-2; cdr3_nt: TGTGCCAGCAGTGAACTGGAGGGGGCGCACCACTATGGCTACACCTTC; cdr3_aa: CASSELEGAHHYGYTF
v_call: TRBV28; clone_size: -; d_call: TRBD1; j_call: TRBJ2-6; cdr3_nt: TGTGCCAGCAGTTTGGAGGGACAGGGGAACTCTGGGGCCAACGTCCTGACTTTC; cdr3_aa: CASSLEGQGNSGANVLTF
v_call: TRBV7-2; clone_size: -; d_call: -; j_call: TRBJ2-1; cdr3_nt: TGTGCCAGCAGCCTCGACAGCCACAATGAGCAGTTCTTC; cdr3_aa: CASSLDSHNEQFF
v_call: TRBV5-6; clone_size: -; d_call: -; j_call: TRBJ2-5; cdr3_nt: TGTGCCAGCAGCCCAGCCGGGACACCAGGGGAGACCCAGTACTTC; cdr3_aa: CASSPAGTPGETQYF
v_call: TRBV6-1; clone_size: -; d_call: TRBD2; j_call: TRBJ2-1; cdr3_nt: TGTGCCAGCAGTGACGGGACTAGCGGGAGGGGTAATGAGCAGTTCTTC; cdr3_aa: CASSDGTSGRGNEQFF
v_call: TRBV5-1; clone_size: -; d_call: -; j_call: TRBJ2-7; cdr3_nt: TGCGCCAGCAGCTTCGACAGCTACGAGCAGTACTTC; cdr3_aa: CASSFDSYEQYF
v_call: TRBV21-1; clone_size: -; d_call: -; j_call: TRBJ1-5; cdr3_nt: TGTGCCAGCAGCAAGTTTTCCGGACAGGGAGGTATGGTTGGCAATCAGCCCCAGCATTTT; cdr3_aa: CASSKFSGQGGMVGNQPQHF
v_call: TRBV11-3; clone_size: -; d_call: -; j_call: TRBJ2-1; cdr3_nt: TGTGCCAGCAGCTTACGGGAGCTCACTTCCAATGAGCAGTTCTTC; cdr3_aa: CASSLRELTSNEQFF
v_call: TRBV28; clone_size: -; d_call: -; j_call: TRBJ2-7; cdr3_nt: TGTGCCAGCAGTCTGCCGGGCTACGAGCAGTACTTC; cdr3_aa: CASSLPGYEQYF
v_call: TRBV15; clone_size: -; d_call: TRBD2; j_call: TRBJ2-3; cdr3_nt: TGTGCCACCAGCAGGAGGATAGCGGGGCCATGGGATACGCAGTATTTT; cdr3_aa: CATSRRIAGPWDTQYF
v_call: TRBV5-1; clone_size: -; d_call: TRBD2; j_call: TRBJ2-1; cdr3_nt: TGCGCCAGCAGCCAGGGACTAGCGGGAATCGGATCCTACAATGAGCAGTTCTTC; cdr3_aa: CASSQGLAGIGSYNEQFF
v_call: TRBV19; clone_size: -; d_call: TRBD1; j_call: TRBJ1-4; cdr3_nt: TGTGCCAGTAGTTCCCGCGGGGGGACAGGGGAAAAACTGTTTTTT; cdr3_aa: CASSSRGGTGEKLFF